This T cell receptor (beta chain) was documented in a study of control samples from healthy donors and cancer patients. Trimming removed 2 bases at V and 6 bases at J, with 14 bases between. Germline CDR1 reads LGHNA; CDR2 reads YSLEER. This CDR3 is 15 amino acids long. Assay used: immunoSEQ multiplex PCR; TCRdb lists only in-frame clones, some missing. Among 110,000 to 150,000 clones listed, roughly 94% were seen once. The V and J genes are TRBV4-3 and TRBJ2-1; possible D gene TRBD1, 6 bases. The sequencing sample was made of PBMCs. This clonotype originated in a man in his 60s with colorectal cancer. CDR3 residues: CASSQMGAGTNEQFF. CDR3 bases: TGCGCCAGCAGCCAAATGGGGGCAGGGACCAATGAGCAGTTCTTC.